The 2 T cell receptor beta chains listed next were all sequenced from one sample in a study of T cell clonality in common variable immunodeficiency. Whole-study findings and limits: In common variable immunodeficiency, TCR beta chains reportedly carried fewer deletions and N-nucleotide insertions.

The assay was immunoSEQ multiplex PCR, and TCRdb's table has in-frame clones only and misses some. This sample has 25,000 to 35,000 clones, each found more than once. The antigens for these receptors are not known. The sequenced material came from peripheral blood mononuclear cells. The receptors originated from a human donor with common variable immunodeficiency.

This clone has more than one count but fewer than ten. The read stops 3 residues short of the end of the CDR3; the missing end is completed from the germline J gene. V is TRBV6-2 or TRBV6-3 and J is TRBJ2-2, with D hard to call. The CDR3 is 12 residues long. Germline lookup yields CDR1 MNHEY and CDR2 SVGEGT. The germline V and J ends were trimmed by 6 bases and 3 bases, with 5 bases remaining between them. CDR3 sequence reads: CASSSDTGELFF. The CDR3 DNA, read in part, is TGTGCCAGCAGCTCTGACACCGGGGAG.

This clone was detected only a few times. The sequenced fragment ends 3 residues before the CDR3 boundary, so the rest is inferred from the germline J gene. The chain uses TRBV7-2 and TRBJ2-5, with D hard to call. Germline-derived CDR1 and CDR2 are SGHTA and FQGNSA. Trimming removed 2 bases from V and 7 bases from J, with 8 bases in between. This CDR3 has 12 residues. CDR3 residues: CASSLTPGTQYF. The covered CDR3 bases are TGTGCCAGCAGCTTAACCCCAGGGACC.